The following is a T cell receptor (beta chain) sequence with its context. One end of the junction does not line up with germline, which may come from a read error. The same CDR3 also results from other DNA sequences found in this sample. The data stem from a study of shared clonotypes between healthy human individuals. Running of the assay took place at deep level. Each PCR replicate from the sorted subsets contained about 200 ng DNA, which is about 31,000 T cell genomes. In the original workflow: Junction-only sequences produced by ImmunoSEQ had no quality scores, so filtering differed. Method: immunoSEQ multiplex PCR; TCRdb's copy keeps in-frame clones and lacks some. V and J calls and clone size are those listed in that table; D and trimming were worked out from the DNA. The data contain roughly 770,000 clones, about 96% of them singletons. Germline loops: CDR1 ENHRY, CDR2 SYGVKD. This CDR3 contains 12 residues.

Naive CD8 isolation took CD45RO-negative cells positively selected for CCR7 and excluded terminally differentiated effector memory CD45RA+ cells. The clonotype was recovered from a man aged 25 to 40 in good health. The sample taken for sequencing was naive CD8+ T cells sorted from blood. V gene TRBV10-3 combines with J gene TRBJ2-7, with D hard to call. As DNA, the CDR3 is TGTGCCATCAGCGAGTCTTCCTACGAGCAGTACTTC. Protein product: CAISESSYEQYF.